This T cell receptor beta chain is from a study of cytomegalovirus exposure and HLA in healthy donors. Study background: Of all 400 or so donors who were genotyped, roughly 81% belonged to the Caucasian-associated ancestry cluster.

General observations from the study: A missense variant in DCLRE1C was later tied to TCR beta V- and J-gene trimming. Analysis was performed later, and it showed HLA-associated TCR beta chains to be more clonally expanded than equally common others.

On this clone: Its antigen remains unknown.

PCR primers comprised 60 Vbeta and 13 Jbeta primers. Method: immunoSEQ multiplex PCR; TCRdb's copy keeps in-frame clones and lacks some. The sample has 120,000 or so clones, approximately 84% seen once; the top ten hold 3.5% to 4%. Germline V gene data show CDR1 as LNHDA and CDR2 as SQIVND (reference sequence). V was clipped by 4 bases and J by 0 bases; unmatched bases: 17. CDR3 size: 20 residues. The V gene is TRBV19, the J gene TRBJ2-1, with 8 bases aligning to TRBD1. This sequence originates from a man aged 18-30 years in good health and CMV-seropositive. The sequencing sample was made of PBMCs. DNA for the CDR3: TGTGCCAGTAGTACCCCGACCGAGACAGGGGCCGCAAGCTCCTACAATGAGCAGTTCTTC. As protein: CASSTPTETGAASSYNEQFF.